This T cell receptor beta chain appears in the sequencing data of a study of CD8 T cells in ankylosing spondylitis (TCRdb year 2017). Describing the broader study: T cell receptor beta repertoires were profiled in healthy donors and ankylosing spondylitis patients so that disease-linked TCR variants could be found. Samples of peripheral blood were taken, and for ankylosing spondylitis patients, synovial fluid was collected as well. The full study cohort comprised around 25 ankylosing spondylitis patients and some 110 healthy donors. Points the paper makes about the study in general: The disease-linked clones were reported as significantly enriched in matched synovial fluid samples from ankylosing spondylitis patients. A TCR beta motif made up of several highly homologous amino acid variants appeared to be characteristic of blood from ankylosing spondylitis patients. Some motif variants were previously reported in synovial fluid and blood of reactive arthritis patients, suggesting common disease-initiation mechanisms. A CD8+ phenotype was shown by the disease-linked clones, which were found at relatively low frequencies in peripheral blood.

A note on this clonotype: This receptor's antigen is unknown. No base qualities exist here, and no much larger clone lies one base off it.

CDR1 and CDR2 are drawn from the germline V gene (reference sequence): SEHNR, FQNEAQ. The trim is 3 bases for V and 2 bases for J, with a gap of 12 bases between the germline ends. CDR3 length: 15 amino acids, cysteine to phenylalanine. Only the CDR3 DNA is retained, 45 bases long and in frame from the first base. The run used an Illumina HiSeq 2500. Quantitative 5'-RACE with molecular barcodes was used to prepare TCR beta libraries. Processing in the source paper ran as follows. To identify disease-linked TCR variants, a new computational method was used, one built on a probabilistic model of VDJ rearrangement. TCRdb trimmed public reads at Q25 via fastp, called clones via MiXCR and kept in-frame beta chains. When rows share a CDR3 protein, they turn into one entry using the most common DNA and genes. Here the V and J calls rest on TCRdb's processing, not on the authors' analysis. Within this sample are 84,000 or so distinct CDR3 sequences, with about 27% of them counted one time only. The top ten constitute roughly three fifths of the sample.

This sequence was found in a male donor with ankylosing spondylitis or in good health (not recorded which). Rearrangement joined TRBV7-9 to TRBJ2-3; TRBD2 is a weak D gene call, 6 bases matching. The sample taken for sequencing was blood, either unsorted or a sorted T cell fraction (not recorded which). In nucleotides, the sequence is TGTGCCAGCAGCTTTTCGCGGGGTACCACAGATACGCAGTATTTT. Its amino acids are CASSFSRGTTDTQYF.